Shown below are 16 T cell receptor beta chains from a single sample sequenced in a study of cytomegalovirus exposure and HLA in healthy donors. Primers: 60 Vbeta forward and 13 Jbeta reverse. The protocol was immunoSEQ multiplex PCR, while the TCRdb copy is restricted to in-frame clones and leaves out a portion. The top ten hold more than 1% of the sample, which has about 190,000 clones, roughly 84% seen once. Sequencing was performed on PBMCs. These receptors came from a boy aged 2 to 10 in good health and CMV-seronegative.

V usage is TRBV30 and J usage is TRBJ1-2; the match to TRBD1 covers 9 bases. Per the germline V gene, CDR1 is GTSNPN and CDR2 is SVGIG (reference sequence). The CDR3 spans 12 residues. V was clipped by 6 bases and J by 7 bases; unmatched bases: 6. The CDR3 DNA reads TGTGCCTGTACCGGGACAGGGAGTGGCTACACCTTC. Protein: CACTGTGSGYTF.

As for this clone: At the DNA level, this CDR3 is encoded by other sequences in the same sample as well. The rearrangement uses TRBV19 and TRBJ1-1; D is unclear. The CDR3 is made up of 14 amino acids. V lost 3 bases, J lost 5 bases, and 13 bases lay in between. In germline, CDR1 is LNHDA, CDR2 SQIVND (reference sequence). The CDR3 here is CASSIRGVGTEAFF. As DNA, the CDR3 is TGTGCCAGTAGTATTCGGGGTGTAGGTACTGAAGCTTTCTTT. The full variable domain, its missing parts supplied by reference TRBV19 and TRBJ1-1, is DGGITQSPKYLFRKEGQNVTLSCEQNLNHDAMYWYRQDPGQGLRLIYYSQIVNDFQKGDIAEGYSVSREKKESFPLTVTSAQKNPTAFYLCASSIRGVGTEAFFGQGTRLTVV.

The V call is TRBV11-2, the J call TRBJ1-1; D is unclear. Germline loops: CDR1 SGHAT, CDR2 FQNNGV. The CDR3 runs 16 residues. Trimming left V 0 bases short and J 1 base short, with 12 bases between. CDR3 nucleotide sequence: TGTGCCAGCAGCTTAGATCCCCCCAGGAAGAACACTGAAGCTTTCTTT. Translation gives CASSLDPPRKNTEAFF.

In DNA, the CDR3 is TGTGCCATCCGCAAGGCAGGGGCCGACTATGGCTACACCTTC. As protein: CAIRKAGADYGYTF. This chain joins TRBV10-3 and TRBJ1-2; a possible D gene is TRBD1 (6 bases). The CDR3 is made up of 14 amino acids. Germline-derived CDR1 and CDR2 are ENHRY and SYGVKD. V gave up 8 bases and J gave up 3 bases, with 16 bases separating them.

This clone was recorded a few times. As DNA, the CDR3 is TGTGCCAGCAGCTTAAGGGGGACTGAAGCTTTCTTT. The encoded protein is CASSLRGTEAFF. This chain links TRBV7-9 with TRBJ1-1, with a weak D call TRBD1 (6 bases). This CDR3 has 12 amino acids. Trimming stripped 2 bases from V and 5 bases from J, with 6 bases between. Germline V CDR1 and CDR2: SEHNR, FQNEAQ (reference sequence).

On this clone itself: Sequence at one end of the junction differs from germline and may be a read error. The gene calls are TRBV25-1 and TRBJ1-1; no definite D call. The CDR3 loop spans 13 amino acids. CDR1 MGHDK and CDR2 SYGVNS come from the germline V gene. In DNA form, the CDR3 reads TGTGCCAGCAGTGGCGGGGTGAACAGTGAAGCTTTCTTT. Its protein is CASSGGVNSEAFF.

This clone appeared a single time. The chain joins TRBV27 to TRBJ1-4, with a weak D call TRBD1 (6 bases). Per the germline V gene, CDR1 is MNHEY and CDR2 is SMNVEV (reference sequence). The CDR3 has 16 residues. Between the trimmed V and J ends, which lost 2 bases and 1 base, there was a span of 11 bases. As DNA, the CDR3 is TGTGCCAGCAGTTTAAGGGGGGGTTTAACTAATGAAAAACTGTTTTTT. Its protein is CASSLRGGLTNEKLFF.

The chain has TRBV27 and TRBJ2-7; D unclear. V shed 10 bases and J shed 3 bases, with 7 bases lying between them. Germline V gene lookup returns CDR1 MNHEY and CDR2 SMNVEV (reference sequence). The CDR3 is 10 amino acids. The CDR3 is CATLLYEQYF. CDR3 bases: TGTGCCACCCTCCTCTACGAGCAGTACTTC.

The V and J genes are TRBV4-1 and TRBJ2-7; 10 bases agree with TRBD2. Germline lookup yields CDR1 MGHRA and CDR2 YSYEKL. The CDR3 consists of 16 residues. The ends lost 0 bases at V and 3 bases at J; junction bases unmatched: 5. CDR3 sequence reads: CASSQEASGSVYEQYF. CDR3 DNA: TGCGCCAGCAGCCAAGAGGCTAGCGGGAGCGTCTACGAGCAGTACTTC.

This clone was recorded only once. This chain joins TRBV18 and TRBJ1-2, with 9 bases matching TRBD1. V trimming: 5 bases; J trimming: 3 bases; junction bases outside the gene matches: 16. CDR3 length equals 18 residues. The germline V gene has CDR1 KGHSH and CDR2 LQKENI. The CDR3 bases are TGTGCCAGCTCAAGTGACAGGGGGAAGTTTGGGGCCGACTATGGCTACACCTTC. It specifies CASSSDRGKFGADYGYTF.

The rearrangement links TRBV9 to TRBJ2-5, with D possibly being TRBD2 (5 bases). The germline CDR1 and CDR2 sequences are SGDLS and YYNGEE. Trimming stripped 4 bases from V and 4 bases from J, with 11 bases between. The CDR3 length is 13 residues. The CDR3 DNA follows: TGTGCCAGCAGCTCTTGGGAGCTAGAGACCCAGTACTTC. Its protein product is CASSSWELETQYF.

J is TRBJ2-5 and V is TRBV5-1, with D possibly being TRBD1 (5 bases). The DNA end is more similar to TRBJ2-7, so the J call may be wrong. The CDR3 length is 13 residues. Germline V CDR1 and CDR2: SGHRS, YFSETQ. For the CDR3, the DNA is TGCGCCAGCAGCTTGGGACAGAACTACGAGCAGTACTTC. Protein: CASSLGQNYEQYF.

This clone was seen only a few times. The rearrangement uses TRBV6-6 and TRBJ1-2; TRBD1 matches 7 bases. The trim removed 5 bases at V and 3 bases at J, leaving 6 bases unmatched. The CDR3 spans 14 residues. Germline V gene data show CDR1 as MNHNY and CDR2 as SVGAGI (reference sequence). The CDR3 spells CASSGNRGDYGYTF. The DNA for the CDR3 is TGTGCCAGCAGTGGGAACAGGGGTGACTATGGCTACACCTTC.

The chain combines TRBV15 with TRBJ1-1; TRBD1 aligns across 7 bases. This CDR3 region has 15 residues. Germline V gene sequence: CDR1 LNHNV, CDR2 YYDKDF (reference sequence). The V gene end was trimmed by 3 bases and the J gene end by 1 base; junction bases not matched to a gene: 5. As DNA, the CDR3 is TGTGCCACCAGCAGCGTGGACAGGTCGAACACTGAAGCTTTCTTT. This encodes CATSSVDRSNTEAFF.

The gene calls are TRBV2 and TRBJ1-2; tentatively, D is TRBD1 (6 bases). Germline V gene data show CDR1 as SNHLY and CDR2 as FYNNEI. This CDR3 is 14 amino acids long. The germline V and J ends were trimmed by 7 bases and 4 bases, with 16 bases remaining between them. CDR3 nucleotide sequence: TGTGCCAGCACCGACCTAGGGGGAAGCTATGGCTACACCTTC. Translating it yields CASTDLGGSYGYTF. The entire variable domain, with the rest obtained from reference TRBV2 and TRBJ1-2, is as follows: EPEVTQTPSHQVTQMGQEVILRCVPISNHLYFYWYRQILGQKVEFLVSFYNNEISEKSEIFDDQFSVERPDGSNFTLKIRSTKLEDSAMYFCASTDLGGSYGYTFGSGTRLTVV.

The CDR3 sequence: CASSIGLAGGPLSTDTQYF. In DNA, the CDR3 is TGTGCCAGTAGTATCGGACTAGCGGGGGGGCCCCTTAGCACAGATACGCAGTATTTT. The V gene is TRBV19, the J gene TRBJ2-3; 15 nucleotides agree with TRBD2. CDR1 is LNHDA, CDR2 SQIVND, per germline (reference sequence). V shed 3 bases and J 0 bases; nucleotides not matched to a gene: 7. The CDR3 totals 19 residues.